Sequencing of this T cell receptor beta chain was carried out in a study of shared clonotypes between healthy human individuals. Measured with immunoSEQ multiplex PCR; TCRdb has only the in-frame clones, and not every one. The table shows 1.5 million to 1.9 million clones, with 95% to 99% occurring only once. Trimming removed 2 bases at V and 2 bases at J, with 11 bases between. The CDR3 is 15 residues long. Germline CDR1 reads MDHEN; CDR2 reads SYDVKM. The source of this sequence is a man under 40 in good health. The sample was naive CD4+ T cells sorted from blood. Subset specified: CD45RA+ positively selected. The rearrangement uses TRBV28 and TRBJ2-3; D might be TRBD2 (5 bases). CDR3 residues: CASSLRRAATDTQYF. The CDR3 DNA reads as TGTGCCAGCAGTTTACGGCGGGCCGCCACAGATACGCAGTATTTT.